The next 10 T cell receptor beta chains were all read from a single sample in a study of T cell responses to AZD1222 COVID-19 vaccine. TCRdb's table, derived via immunoSEQ multiplex PCR, lists solely in-frame clones and lacks some. The sample contains roughly 110,000 clones, nearly 90% of which appear only once. Source: peripheral blood, taken 28 days after the second AZD1222 dose. These receptors all stem from an adult who received the AZD1222 COVID-19 vaccine.

This clone turned up a few times. This chain links TRBV10-1 with TRBJ1-3, with D maybe TRBD1 (5 bases). Trimming removed 5 bases from V and 0 bases from J, with 14 bases in between. Germline CDR1 WNHNN, CDR2 SYGVQD (reference sequence). CDR3 length equals 16 residues. DNA of the CDR3: TGCGCCAGCAGTACGGGACGGCCGAGCTCTGGAAACACCATATATTTT. Translation: CASSTGRPSSGNTIYF.

The chain couples TRBV18 to TRBJ2-7, with D perhaps matching TRBD2 (6 bases). This CDR3 is built from 15 residues. Germline V gene sequence: CDR1 KGHSH, CDR2 LQKENI. V shed 5 bases and J shed 1 base, with 15 bases lying between them. The chain's CDR3 is CASSEVRGLSYEQYF. In DNA form, the CDR3 reads TGTGCCAGCTCAGAGGTGAGGGGACTTTCCTACGAGCAGTACTTC.

This clone was recorded only once. V usage is TRBV14 and J usage is TRBJ1-2; the D is unclear. The CDR3 has 14 residues. Trimming removed 4 bases at V and 4 bases at J, with 13 bases between. CDR1 is SGHDN, CDR2 FVKESK, per germline. CDR3 amino acids: CASSRYGMSYGYTF. The CDR3 coding sequence is TGTGCCAGCAGCCGCTACGGGATGTCCTATGGCTACACCTTC.

Only a few counts were recorded for this clone. V is TRBV4-2 and J is TRBJ1-2; D gene unclear. The CDR3 runs to 15 residues. V was shortened by 4 bases and J by 6 bases, with 18 bases between the two germline ends. From germline, CDR1 is LGHNA and CDR2 YNFKEQ. The CDR3 DNA reads as TGTGCCAGCAGCCCGCTAAACACTATCACCCATGGCTACACCTTC. As protein: CASSPLNTITHGYTF.

V is TRBV4-3 and J is TRBJ1-3; 7 bases fit TRBD1. The CDR3 spans 14 residues. CDR1 and CDR2 (germline): LGHNA, YSLEER. V shed 4 bases, J shed 2 bases, and the junction held 2 bases outside the gene matches. The CDR3 region has the DNA TGCGCCAGCAGCCCGACAGGGACTGGAAACACCATATATTTT. Protein: CASSPTGTGNTIYF.

J is TRBJ1-2 and V is TRBV5-1; 9 nucleotides match TRBD1. V gave up 3 bases and J gave up 7 bases; unmatched junction bases: 16. This CDR3 contains 17 residues. CDR1 is SGHRS, CDR2 YFSETQ, per germline. The CDR3 bases are TGCGCCAGCAGCTCAAGTGGACAGGGGTCCCGCTGGGCTGGCTACACCTTC. It specifies CASSSSGQGSRWAGYTF.

J is TRBJ1-1 and V is TRBV7-9; D gene uncertain. Germline CDR1 and CDR2: SEHNR and FQNEAQ (reference sequence). V was pared by 1 base and J by 0 bases, with 3 bases between. CDR3 length: 13 residues. CDR3 DNA sequence: TGTGCCAGCAGCTTAGAATTGAACACTGAAGCTTTCTTT. Translating it yields CASSLELNTEAFF.

This chain links TRBV12-1 with TRBJ2-7. TRBV12-1 is termed a pseudogene. The CDR3 sequence is 15 residues long. The DNA for the CDR3 is TGTGCCAGCAGCTCCCCCATTCGGACCGAAGACGAGCAGTACTTC. Protein sequence: CASSSPIRTEDEQYF.

Only one count was recorded for this clone. The V and J genes are TRBV6-2 or TRBV6-3 and TRBJ2-6; D may be TRBD2 (6 bases). Germline V gene lookup returns CDR1 MNHEY and CDR2 SVGEGT. Trimming removed 5 bases at V and 0 bases at J, with 11 bases between. This CDR3 is built from 16 residues. The CDR3: CASSKDGSSGANVLTF. The DNA for the CDR3 is TGTGCCAGCAGTAAGGACGGGAGCTCTGGGGCCAACGTCCTGACTTTC.

The rearrangement uses TRBV18 and TRBJ1-6, with D perhaps matching TRBD1 (5 bases). The germline gives CDR1 KGHSH, CDR2 LQKENI. V lost 9 bases and J 7 bases, leaving 19 bases between the germline ends. This CDR3 has 15 residues. This CDR3 reads CASGDQRSANSPLHF. Here the CDR3 DNA reads TGTGCCAGTGGGGACCAACGGTCGGCGAATTCACCCCTCCACTTT.